The sequence of this TCR beta chain was determined in a study of T-cell reconstitution after alpha-beta-depleted transplantation in children. In the case of this clonotype: The antigen is unknown.

TCRbeta library preparation incorporated unique molecular identifiers. TCRdb reanalysed the PCR reads using MiXCR and keeps one entry per CDR3 protein. Of fewer than 750,000 distinct CDR3 sequences listed, 23% are singletons. Findings and limits, study-wide: T-cell counts and diversity were attributed mostly to newly produced T cells one year after transplant. Surviving recipient T cells and thymic progenitors produced the high day-60 TCRbeta diversity seen in some patients. Several hundred expanded graft clones reportedly were the source of alpha-beta T cells about two months after transplant.

Germline CDR1 LGHNA, CDR2 YNFKEQ. This CDR3 has 11 residues. V lost 9 bases to trimming and J lost 3 bases, with 9 bases between them. This sample comprised PBMCs, mostly from graft donor cells, obtained 360 days after TCRalphabeta/CD19-depleted stem cell transplant. The rearrangement links TRBV4-2 to TRBJ2-7; no clear D. This sequence was found in a boy younger than two who had a stem cell transplant for acute myeloid leukemia, so the T cells may come from the graft donor. The CDR3 protein is CARGYFYEQYV. The DNA of the CDR3 is TGTGCCAGGGGGTACTTCTACGAGCAGTACGTC.